What follows are 29 T cell receptor beta chains derived from one specimen sequenced in a study of T cells in Graves' hyperthyroidism and ophthalmopathy. Using RNA transcripts as the source, TCR beta CDR3 regions were amplified. During a first-round RT-PCR of the TCR CDR3, the HTBI primer set was used. From the multiplex PCR reads, TCRdb called clonotypes with MiXCR, one entry per CDR3 protein. Of 600,000 to 700,000 distinct CDR3 sequences listed, 45% are singletons. Sample: peripheral blood or thyroid tissue (not recorded which). These receptors came from an adult man with Graves' disease, either hyperthyroidism or ophthalmopathy (not recorded which).

The table lists this clonotype with a few counts. V gene TRBV20-1 combines with J gene TRBJ1-5; D might be TRBD1 (5 bases). V lost 7 bases and J lost 7, with 17 bases in between. The germline gives CDR1 DFQATT, CDR2 SNEGSKA (reference sequence). The CDR3 extends over 13 amino acids. The CDR3 loop reads CSGSSGKGQPQHF. In DNA, the CDR3 is TGCAGTGGTAGTTCAGGGAAGGGCCAGCCCCAGCATTTT.

About this clonotype: This may arise from a read error, as a much more abundant clone is one base away. This chain uses TRBV29-1 with TRBJ1-2; TRBD1 matches 9 bases. Germline V gives CDR1 SQVTM, CDR2 ANQGSEA. The CDR3 contains 12 residues. Unmatched junction bases numbered 3, after V lost 3 bases and J lost 7 bases. CDR3 sequence (DNA): TGCAGCGTTGAGGGACAGGGCCGTGGCTACACCTTC. Translation gives CSVEGQGRGYTF. Supplemented by reference TRBV29-1 and TRBJ1-2, the full variable domain reads SAVISQKPSRDICQRGTSLTIQCQVDSQVTMMFWYRQQPGQSLTLIATANQGSEATYESGFVIDKFPISRPNLTFSTLTVSNMSPEDSSIYLCSVEGQGRGYTFGSGTRLTVV.

This clonotype was detected only once. The conserved final phenylalanine or tryptophan is absent from the CDR3, which likely points to a read error. The DNA is omitted, as the CDR3 cannot be located on it reliably, and the CDR3 follows TCRdb's listing. This chain connects TRBV20-1 to TRBJ2-7; TRBD1, the D gene given by the table, was not confirmed from the DNA. Per the germline V gene, CDR1 is DFQATT and CDR2 is SNEGSKA (reference sequence). The CDR3 has 8 residues if both end residues are counted. CDR3 sequence reads: CSARERDR.

This clonotype has ten or more counts. V is TRBV7-9 and J is TRBJ2-5, with 7 bases lining up with TRBD1. The V and J ends lost 0 bases and 3 bases, in that order; junction bases with no gene match: 4. CDR1 SEHNR and CDR2 FQNEAQ come from the germline V gene (reference sequence). The CDR3 is 15 amino acids. CDR3 sequence (DNA): TGTGCCAGCAGCTTAGCGATAGGGGGCGAAGAGACCCAGTACTTC. Amino acid sequence: CASSLAIGGEETQYF.

As for this clonotype: The CDR3 end shows no conserved phenylalanine or tryptophan, and so a read error is likely. The chain recombines TRBV10-3 with TRBJ1-4; D not certain. The V and J ends lost 11 bases and 10 bases respectively, with 23 bases between them. Germline CDR1 is ENHRY and CDR2 is SYGVKD. The CDR3 is 14 residues long. DNA of the CDR3: TGTGCCGGCAGTGAGTCGGGAGGGAGCGGAAAACTGTTTTTG. This translates into CAGSESGGSGKLFL.

Only a few counts were recorded for this clonotype. The chain employs TRBV20-1 and TRBJ1-1; D possibly corresponds to TRBD1 (6 bases). The CDR3 spans 13 residues. The germline CDR1 and CDR2 sequences are DFQATT and SNEGSKA (reference sequence). The V end lost 4 bases, the J end lost 7 bases, and 16 bases lay between the germline ends. The CDR3 nucleotides are TGCAGTGCTACTTCGGGCAGGGGCTATGAAGCTTTCTTT. Residues: CSATSGRGYEAFF.

The rearrangement uses TRBV29-1 and TRBJ2-3; D may be TRBD1 (5 bases). The V and J ends lost 8 bases and 4 bases respectively, with 10 bases between them. The germline V gene has CDR1 SQVTM and CDR2 ANQGSEA. The CDR3 totals 11 residues. The chain's CDR3 is CSLGRADTQYF. The CDR3 DNA reads TGCAGCTTAGGCAGGGCAGATACGCAGTATTTT.

Many counts were recorded for this clonotype. The chain recombines TRBV5-1 with TRBJ1-3; a weak D match, TRBD1 (5 bases). CDR3 size: 14 residues. Germline V gene lookup returns CDR1 SGHRS and CDR2 YFSETQ. V was trimmed by 4 bases and J by 4 bases, leaving 12 bases between them. This chain's CDR3 is CASSRQSDGNTIYF. Written as DNA, the CDR3 is TGCGCCAGCAGCAGACAGTCGGACGGAAACACCATATATTTT.

This chain connects TRBV6-5 to TRBJ1-1; no reliable D call. This CDR3 region has 14 residues. Germline V gene lookup returns CDR1 MNHEY and CDR2 SVGAGI. The V end lost 11 bases, the J end lost 4 bases, and 20 bases lay between the germline ends. The CDR3: CASHGPPGSTEAFF. The CDR3 DNA follows: TGTGCCTCACACGGTCCGCCGGGGAGCACTGAAGCTTTCTTT.

This chain connects TRBV2 to TRBJ1-5; D might be TRBD1 (5 bases). The CDR3 extends over 13 amino acids. CDR1 and CDR2 (germline): SNHLY, FYNNEI. Trimming cost V 2 bases and J 11 bases, with 13 bases left between them. The CDR3 protein is CASSEWGEETQHF. The DNA of the CDR3 is TGTGCCAGCAGTGAATGGGGGGAGGAGACCCAGCATTTT. Combining the CDR3 with reference TRBV2 and TRBJ1-5 gives the whole variable domain EPEVTQTPSHQVTQMGQEVILRCVPISNHLYFYWYRQILGQKVEFLVSFYNNEISEKSEIFDDQFSVERPDGSNFTLKIRSTKLEDSAMYFCASSEWGEETQHFGDGTRLSIL.

Regarding this clonotype: Sequence at one end of the junction differs from germline and may be a read error. The V call is TRBV9, the J call TRBJ2-3, with D tentatively TRBD2 (6 bases). In germline, CDR1 is SGDLS, CDR2 YYNGEE. The CDR3 consists of 15 residues. The CDR3 region is CACSLAAGTTDTQYF. The CDR3 bases are TGTGCCTGCAGCTTAGCGGCGGGGACCACAGATACGCAGTATTTT.

The chain uses TRBV7-2 and TRBJ2-5, with TRBD1 identical over 8 bases. Germline V gene lookup returns CDR1 SGHTA and CDR2 FQGNSA. The length of the CDR3 is 16 residues. V dropped 6 bases and J dropped 2; count of bases not matched to a gene: 11. The CDR3 DNA reads as TGTGCCAGCAGGGGCCTGCAGGGGACAGGTCAAGAGACCCAGTACTTC. It codes for CASRGLQGTGQETQYF.

The chain joins TRBV20-1 to TRBJ1-1, with a tentative D call TRBD1 (5 bases). Germline V gene data show CDR1 as DFQATT and CDR2 as SNEGSKA (reference sequence). V was shortened by 1 base and J by 7 bases, with 10 bases between the two germline ends. There are 12 residues in the CDR3. CDR3 residues: CSARAGASEAFF. The CDR3 DNA sequence: TGCAGTGCTAGAGCTGGGGCAAGTGAAGCTTTCTTT.

This clonotype was detected many times. As DNA, the CDR3 is TGTGCCACCAGCAGCTCAGAGAATTCACCCCTCCACTTT. It encodes CATSSSENSPLHF. V and J are TRBV15 and TRBJ1-6; D gene unclear. V was pared by 3 bases and J by 7 bases, with 7 bases between. CDR3 length equals 13 residues. CDR1 is LNHNV, CDR2 YYDKDF, per germline (reference sequence).

This clonotype came up many times. This chain connects TRBV9 to TRBJ2-7, with 7 nucleotides matching TRBD2. Germline V gene lookup returns CDR1 SGDLS and CDR2 YYNGEE. CDR3 length: 13 amino acids. V lost 4 bases to trimming and J lost 6 bases; unmatched junction nucleotides: 7. The CDR3 DNA reads TGTGCCAGCAGCAAAGCCGGGACTACCGAGCAGTACTTC. Translated, it gives CASSKAGTTEQYF.

This clonotype was picked up many times. The genes are TRBV7-2 and TRBJ1-6; unclear D gene. Germline V CDR1 and CDR2: SGHTA, FQGNSA. V lost 2 bases to trimming and J lost 7 bases, with 6 bases between them. The CDR3 spans 13 residues. The CDR3 DNA follows: TGTGCCAGCAGCTTAATAGTCAATTCACCCCTCCACTTT. Protein product: CASSLIVNSPLHF.

The CDR3 loop is CASSEQGRNQPQHF. For the CDR3, the DNA is TGTGCCAGCAGTGAACAGGGGCGAAATCAGCCCCAGCATTTT. The chain employs TRBV12-3 or TRBV12-4 and TRBJ1-5, with 7 bases identical to TRBD1. The CDR3 consists of 14 residues. Germline trimming cut 5 bases from V and 4 bases from J; bases unmatched to any gene: 5.

The V gene is TRBV12-5, the J gene TRBJ1-2; D unclear. Trimming stripped 3 bases from V and 1 base from J, with 3 bases between. The germline V gene has CDR1 LGHNT and CDR2 FRNRAP. The CDR3 runs to 12 residues. For the CDR3, the DNA is TGTGCTAGTGGTTTTCATAACTATGGCTACACCTTC. Translated: CASGFHNYGYTF.

The J gene is TRBJ2-7, the V gene TRBV20-1; TRBD1 might be the D (6 bases). Trimming shortened V by 6 bases and J by 7 bases, and 22 bases separated the two germline ends. Germline V gives CDR1 DFQATT, CDR2 SNEGSKA (reference sequence). The CDR3 consists of 14 residues. CDR3 amino acids: CSAVLGARTGEQYF. The CDR3 coding sequence is TGCAGTGCGGTCCTGGGGGCACGGACCGGGGAGCAGTACTTC.

The V gene is TRBV7-2, the J gene TRBJ1-4, with D unresolved. Per germline, CDR1 SGHTA and CDR2 FQGNSA. V shed 3 bases and J shed 3 bases, with 11 bases lying between them. This CDR3 spans 15 amino acids. The CDR3 loop is CASSLPASSNEKLFF. The CDR3 nucleotides are TGTGCCAGCAGCTTGCCCGCGTCATCTAATGAAAAACTGTTTTTT.

This clonotype was counted a few times. This chain connects TRBV6-5 to TRBJ2-7; the D gene could be TRBD1 or TRBD2 (5 bases each). Germline-derived CDR1 and CDR2 are MNHEY and SVGAGI. This CDR3 has 14 residues. Trimming cost V 5 bases and J 2 bases, with 13 bases left between them. The CDR3 region is CASSRTGTAYEQYF. Here the CDR3 DNA reads TGTGCCAGCAGTAGAACCGGGACGGCCTACGAGCAGTACTTC.

Of note for this clonotype: A much larger clonotype is one base distant, so this may be a read error. The J gene is TRBJ1-1, the V gene TRBV29-1, with 8 positions matching TRBD1. Germline assignment: CDR1 SQVTM and CDR2 ANQGSEA. The CDR3 loop spans 14 amino acids. The CDR3 region has the DNA TGCAGCGTACGACAGGGGACAACGAACACTGAAGCTTCCTTT. It translates to CSVRQGTTNTEASF.

This clonotype was detected a few times. The CDR3 reads CATSDYRGNTGELFF. For the CDR3, the DNA is TGTGCCACCAGTGACTACAGGGGAAACACCGGGGAGCTGTTTTTT. V is TRBV7-9 and J is TRBJ2-2; 7 bases align to TRBD1. J lost 2 bases, V lost 10 bases, and 10 bases had no gene match. Germline CDR1 is SEHNR and CDR2 is FQNEAQ (reference sequence). The CDR3 consists of 15 residues.

The sample holds a few counts of this clonotype. The chain uses TRBV20-1 and TRBJ1-1; TRBD1 is a possible D gene (5 bases). Germline CDR1 reads DFQATT; CDR2 reads SNEGSKA (reference sequence). V was trimmed by 2 bases and J by 1 base, leaving 17 bases between them. The CDR3 has 16 amino acids. CDR3 sequence (DNA): TGCAGTGCTAGACCCAATCCTCCTGGGGGGAACACTGAAGCTTTCTTT. Residues: CSARPNPPGGNTEAFF.

The CDR3 protein is CAISDSLPGYTF. Written as DNA, the CDR3 is TGTGCCATCTCGGACAGCCTTCCCGGCTACACCTTC. V is TRBV10-3 and J is TRBJ1-2; a possible D gene is TRBD1 (6 bases). This CDR3 has 12 amino acids. Trimming took off 8 bases at V and 8 bases at J, with 15 bases between the two ends. The V gene's germline CDR1 is ENHRY and CDR2 SYGVKD.

This clonotype was counted only a few times. V and J are TRBV5-1 and TRBJ2-7, with D perhaps TRBD2 (5 bases). This CDR3 region has 14 residues. Germline-derived CDR1 and CDR2 are SGHRS and YFSETQ. Trimming removed 1 base at V and 3 bases at J, with 11 bases between. CDR3 amino acids: CASSLRETDYEQYF. CDR3 DNA: TGCGCCAGCAGCTTGAGGGAGACGGACTACGAGCAGTACTTC.

This chain connects TRBV7-2 to TRBJ2-7; D may be TRBD1 or TRBD2 (5 bases each). The V end was cut by 8 bases, the J end by 0 bases, with 17 bases between. Germline assignment: CDR1 SGHTA and CDR2 FQGNSA. The CDR3 totals 15 residues. In nucleotides, the CDR3 is TGTGCCAGCTCCGCGAGGGCCGACAGCTCCTACGAGCAGTACTTC. This gives the protein CASSARADSSYEQYF.

The chain has TRBV5-1 and TRBJ1-2; 7 nucleotides agree with TRBD1. CDR3 length: 14 amino acids. The J segment lost 1 base and the V segment lost 5 bases, leaving 5 bases of the junction unmatched. Germline V gene lookup returns CDR1 SGHRS and CDR2 YFSETQ. DNA of the CDR3: TGCGCCAGCAGAGAGGGACAGCTTAACTATGGCTACACCTTC. It encodes CASREGQLNYGYTF.

The V gene is TRBV24-1, the J gene TRBJ2-2; TRBD1 matches at 7 bases. The germline V gene encodes CDR1 KGHDR and CDR2 SFDVKD. CDR3 length: 12 amino acids. V was clipped by 3 bases and J by 10 bases; unmatched bases: 1. In DNA form, the CDR3 reads TGTGCCACCAGTGATGGACAGGCGGAGCTGTTTTTT. It codes for CATSDGQAELFF.